One sample yielded the 31 T cell receptor beta chains listed below, sequenced in a study of cytomegalovirus exposure and HLA in healthy donors. This table comes from immunoSEQ multiplex PCR, and its TCRdb copy is limited to in-frame clones, with some not included. The table shows over 200,000 clones, with 70% to 90% occurring only once. The sequenced sample consisted of PBMCs. The source is a woman aged 18-29 years in good health and CMV-seronegative.

The J gene is TRBJ2-7, the V gene TRBV28; the D gene is possibly TRBD2 (6 bases). The CDR3 spans 17 residues. Trimming stripped 3 bases from V and 3 bases from J, with 21 bases between. Germline V lookup: CDR1 MDHEN, CDR2 SYDVKM. The CDR3 is CASSFFPQGWRVYEQYF. The CDR3 DNA reads as TGTGCCAGCAGTTTCTTCCCTCAGGGTTGGAGGGTCTACGAGCAGTACTTC.

The genes are TRBV7-8 and TRBJ1-3; a weak D match, TRBD1 (6 bases). Germline V CDR1 and CDR2: SGHVS, FQNEAQ. The CDR3 contains 18 residues. V was trimmed by 0 bases and J by 0 bases, leaving 15 bases between them. The CDR3: CASSLAGTHGASGNTIYF. The CDR3 DNA is TGTGCCAGCAGCTTAGCTGGGACACATGGGGCCTCTGGAAACACCATATATTTT. The full variable domain, in which reference TRBV7-8 and TRBJ1-3 provide the parts outside the CDR3, is GAGVSQSPRYKVAKRGQDVALRCDPISGHVSLFWYQQALGQGPEFLTYFQNEAQLDKSGLPSDRFFAERPEGSVSTLKIQRTQQEDSAVYLCASSLAGTHGASGNTIYFGEGSWLTVV.

The count of this clone is one. The chain couples TRBV4-2 to TRBJ1-4; maybe TRBD1 (5 bases). The germline CDR1 and CDR2 sequences are LGHNA and YNFKEQ. V was clipped by 2 bases and J by 2 bases, with 12 bases between them. The CDR3 is made up of 16 amino acids. CDR3 sequence reads: CASSQLWGGTNEKLFF. The CDR3 bases are TGTGCCAGCAGCCAACTCTGGGGGGGGACTAATGAAAAACTGTTTTTT.

The chain couples TRBV5-4 to TRBJ2-3; D call uncertain. There are 17 residues in the CDR3. Trimming pared 4 bases from V and 0 bases from J, leaving 18 bases between. Germline CDR1 reads SGHNT; CDR2 reads YYREEE (reference sequence). The CDR3 DNA is TGTGCCAGCAGCCCCTCCCCAACTGTAGCTAGCACAGATACGCAGTATTTT. Residues: CASSPSPTVASTDTQYF.

V gene TRBV9 combines with J gene TRBJ2-1; 10 bases are shared with TRBD2. V was pared by 0 bases and J by 1 base, with 4 bases of the junction left unmatched. Germline V gene data show CDR1 as SGDLS and CDR2 as YYNGEE. This CDR3 region has 17 residues. CDR3 region: CASSVVASGSSYNEQFF. The CDR3, as DNA: TGTGCCAGCAGCGTAGTGGCTAGCGGGAGTTCCTACAATGAGCAGTTCTTC.

The chain carries TRBV5-1 and TRBJ2-1, with D tentatively TRBD2 (5 bases). The germline V gene encodes CDR1 SGHRS and CDR2 YFSETQ. V lost 4 bases to trimming and J lost 6 bases, with 8 bases between them. The length of the CDR3 is 12 residues. CDR3 residues: CASSPDFNEQFF. CDR3 DNA sequence: TGCGCCAGCAGCCCGGACTTCAATGAGCAGTTCTTC.

The genes are TRBV5-1 and TRBJ2-2; 7 bases are a match to TRBD1. The CDR3 consists of 16 residues. Trimming cost V 0 bases and J 4 bases; bases outside gene matches: 6. Looked up from germline, CDR1 is SGHRS and CDR2 is YFSETQ. Here the CDR3 DNA reads TGCGCCAGCAGCTTGGCAGGGGGTGTTGGCACCGGGGAGCTGTTTTTT. This codes for CASSLAGGVGTGELFF.

This chain connects TRBV19 to TRBJ1-5; D is perhaps TRBD1 (5 bases). V was cut by 2 bases and J by 4 bases, with 15 bases left in between. Looked up from germline, CDR1 is LNHDA and CDR2 is SQIVND (reference sequence). This CDR3 region has 16 residues. CDR3 bases: TGTGCCAGTAGTATACGAAGCAAGGGGATTAATCAGCCCCAGCATTTT. It encodes CASSIRSKGINQPQHF.

The chain couples TRBV9 to TRBJ2-3; a weak D match, TRBD2 (5 bases). The CDR3 runs to 14 residues. Germline V lookup: CDR1 SGDLS, CDR2 YYNGEE. The V end was cut by 3 bases, the J end by 5 bases, with 13 bases between. DNA for the CDR3: TGTGCCAGCAGCGACCCAGCGGAAGGAGATACGCAGTATTTT. Its protein product is CASSDPAEGDTQYF.

This chain uses TRBV4-2 with TRBJ2-3, with D unclear. The CDR3 spans 13 residues. The germline gives CDR1 LGHNA, CDR2 YNFKEQ. V was clipped by 4 bases and J by 2 bases, with 7 bases between them. CDR3 in amino acids: CASSRQPTDTQYF. The CDR3 DNA is TGTGCCAGCAGCCGGCAACCCACAGATACGCAGTATTTT.

The chain couples TRBV5-1 to TRBJ2-2; the match to TRBD1 covers 7 bases. There are 14 residues in the CDR3. CDR1 is SGHRS and CDR2 is YFSETQ in the germline V gene. V shed 2 bases and J 8 bases; nucleotides not matched to a gene: 6. The CDR3, as DNA: TGCGCCAGCAGCTTCGGACAGGTACCTGGGGAGCTGTTTTTT. Protein: CASSFGQVPGELFF.

The rearrangement links TRBV27 to TRBJ2-5; tentatively, D is TRBD1 (6 bases). With 6 bases removed from V and 5 bases from J, the gap between germline ends came to 19 bases. Germline CDR1 and CDR2: MNHEY and SMNVEV (reference sequence). This CDR3 contains 15 residues. The CDR3 loop is CASSPEEGVLETQYF. The DNA of the CDR3 is TGTGCCAGCAGCCCCGAAGAGGGGGTATTGGAGACCCAGTACTTC.

The chain employs TRBV7-9 and TRBJ1-4, with D unresolved. Trimming left V 7 bases short and J 5 bases short, with 17 bases between. CDR3 length equals 15 residues. Germline loops: CDR1 SEHNR, CDR2 FQNEAQ (reference sequence). Written as DNA, the CDR3 is TGTGCCAGCACCCAACGGGGTGGTTTAAATGAAAAACTGTTTTTT. Protein: CASTQRGGLNEKLFF. Looking up the rest from reference TRBV7-9 and TRBJ1-4 gives the full variable domain: DTGVSQNPRHKITKRGQNVTFRCDPISEHNRLYWYRQTLGQGPEFLTYFQNEAQLEKSRLLSDRFSAERPKGSFSTLEIQRTEQGDSAMYLCASTQRGGLNEKLFFGSGTQLSVL.

The chain couples TRBV2 to TRBJ2-1; TRBD2 is a possible D gene (6 bases). V gave up 3 bases and J gave up 4 bases, with 13 bases separating them. The germline CDR1 and CDR2 sequences are SNHLY and FYNNEI. The CDR3 is made up of 15 amino acids. In DNA, the CDR3 is TGTGCCAGCAGTGACTCGGGAGCAAATTACAATGAGCAGTTCTTC. It is translated as CASSDSGANYNEQFF.

This clone was counted between two and nine times. V usage is TRBV7-9 and J usage is TRBJ2-7; D uncertain. V gave up 1 base and J gave up 3 bases, with 4 bases separating them. This CDR3 has 12 residues. Germline V gives CDR1 SEHNR, CDR2 FQNEAQ (reference sequence). Here the CDR3 reads CASSLGDYEQYF. CDR3 sequence (DNA): TGTGCCAGCAGCTTAGGAGACTACGAGCAGTACTTC. The whole variable domain, remainder taken from reference TRBV7-9 and TRBJ2-7, is DTGVSQNPRHKITKRGQNVTFRCDPISEHNRLYWYRQTLGQGPEFLTYFQNEAQLEKSRLLSDRFSAERPKGSFSTLEIQRTEQGDSAMYLCASSLGDYEQYFGPGTRLTVT.

The chain combines TRBV28 with TRBJ1-4; D is uncertain. With 5 bases removed from V and 8 bases from J, the gap between germline ends came to 18 bases. The CDR3 has 15 residues. CDR1 and CDR2 from the germline V gene are MDHEN and SYDVKM. The CDR3 loop reads CASSVPARRREKLFF. The CDR3 region has the DNA TGTGCCAGCAGTGTACCGGCACGGAGACGAGAAAAACTGTTTTTT.

Comments on this clone: A junction boundary mismatches the germline segment, possibly from a read error. V is TRBV7-7 and J is TRBJ2-2; D may be TRBD2 (7 bases). The CDR3 totals 14 residues. Germline V gene sequence: CDR1 SSHAT, CDR2 FNYEAQ (reference sequence). In DNA, the CDR3 is TGTGCTAGCAGCTTAGGGGGGGACACCGGGGAGCTGTTTTTT. As protein: CASSLGGDTGELFF. The full variable domain, its missing parts supplied by reference TRBV7-7 and TRBJ2-2, is GAGVSQSPRYKVTKRGQDVTLRCDPISSHATLYWYQQALGQGPEFLTYFNYEAQPDKSGLPSDRFSAERPEGSISTLTIQRTEQRDSAMYRCASSLGGDTGELFFGEGSRLTVL.

The chain carries TRBV28 and TRBJ2-2; TRBD2 matches at 13 bases. In germline, CDR1 is MDHEN, CDR2 SYDVKM. Trimming cost V 6 bases and J 5 bases; bases outside gene matches: 15. The CDR3 is 19 amino acids. The CDR3 region is CASRPGLAGDVGWTGELFF. The CDR3, as DNA: TGTGCCAGCAGGCCCGGACTAGCGGGAGATGTGGGTTGGACCGGGGAGCTGTTTTTT.

The V gene is TRBV28, the J gene TRBJ2-7, with D possibly TRBD1 on 6 matching bases. CDR1 is MDHEN and CDR2 is SYDVKM in the germline V gene. Trimming cost V 7 bases and J 3 bases, with 16 bases left between them. This CDR3 contains 14 residues. CDR3 sequence (DNA): TGTGCCAGCACCCCCGGGACACCTCGCTACGAGCAGTACTTC. It yields the protein CASTPGTPRYEQYF.

This chain connects TRBV7-9 to TRBJ2-1; 14 positions agree with TRBD2. With 5 bases clipped from V and 6 bases from J, the junction kept 3 bases outside the gene matches. In germline, CDR1 is SEHNR, CDR2 FQNEAQ (reference sequence). The CDR3 totals 15 residues. The chain's CDR3 is CASSRGLAGGNEQFF. CDR3 DNA sequence: TGTGCCAGCAGCCGCGGACTAGCGGGAGGCAATGAGCAGTTCTTC.

This chain links TRBV5-1 with TRBJ2-7; 9 bases line up with TRBD2. The CDR3 runs to 18 residues. The V segment lost 0 bases and the J segment 3 bases; nucleotides outside the gene matches: 13. Germline V gene lookup returns CDR1 SGHRS and CDR2 YFSETQ. CDR3 in DNA: TGCGCCAGCAGCTTGGGTACAGCGGGGGGATGGTCGGACTACGAGCAGTACTTC. Its protein product is CASSLGTAGGWSDYEQYF.

The rearrangement uses TRBV5-4 and TRBJ2-7; 11 nucleotides line up with TRBD1. Trimming cost V 3 bases and J 6 bases; bases outside gene matches: 8. The CDR3 length is 15 residues. Per germline, CDR1 SGHNT and CDR2 YYREEE (reference sequence). The CDR3: CASSSAGQGASEQYF. CDR3 nucleotides: TGTGCCAGCAGCTCCGCCGGACAGGGGGCAAGCGAGCAGTACTTC. The full variable domain, completed using reference TRBV5-4 and TRBJ2-7, is ETGVTQSPTHLIKTRGQQVTLRCSSQSGHNTVSWYQQALGQGPQFIFQYYREEENGRGNFPPRFSGLQFPNYSSELNVNALELDDSALYLCASSSAGQGASEQYFGPGTRLTVT.

The chain carries TRBV5-4 and TRBJ1-4, with TRBD1 matching over 11 bases. The germline V gene encodes CDR1 SGHNT and CDR2 YYREEE (reference sequence). This CDR3 has 14 residues. V lost 4 bases and J lost 5; bases outside the gene matches: 1. The CDR3 sequence: CASSRDRGNEKLFF. The CDR3 DNA is TGTGCCAGCAGCCGGGACAGGGGGAATGAAAAACTGTTTTTT.

This sequence joins TRBV5-1 and TRBJ2-7; no firm D call. CDR3 length equals 13 residues. Trimming shortened V by 3 bases and J by 0 bases, and 7 bases separated the two germline ends. Looked up from germline, CDR1 is SGHRS and CDR2 is YFSETQ. The DNA of the CDR3 is TGCGCCAGCAGCTCCATGAGCTCCTACGAGCAGTACTTC. Protein sequence: CASSSMSSYEQYF.

This chain uses TRBV5-6 with TRBJ2-7, with 12 bases lining up with TRBD1. Germline CDR1 SGHDT, CDR2 YYEEEE. V lost 2 bases and J lost 7; bases outside the gene matches: 7. There are 15 residues in the CDR3. The CDR3, as DNA: TGTGCCAGCAGCTTAGTCGGGACAGGGGGCTTTGAGCAGTACTTC. This encodes CASSLVGTGGFEQYF. The variable domain in full, with the rest retrieved from reference TRBV5-6 and TRBJ2-7, is DAGVTQSPTHLIKTRGQQVTLRCSPKSGHDTVSWYQQALGQGPQFIFQYYEEEERQRGNFPDRFSGHQFPNYSSELNVNALLLGDSALYLCASSLVGTGGFEQYFGPGTRLTVT.

J is TRBJ2-1 and V is TRBV7-2; D ambiguous. In germline, CDR1 is SGHTA, CDR2 FQGNSA. V was pared by 5 bases and J by 0 bases, with 11 bases between. The CDR3 is 15 residues long. CDR3 region: CASSPEENSYNEQFF. CDR3 coding DNA: TGTGCCAGCAGCCCCGAGGAGAACTCCTACAATGAGCAGTTCTTC. The variable domain in full, completed from reference TRBV7-2 and TRBJ2-1, reads GAGVSQSPSNKVTEKGKDVELRCDPISGHTALYWYRQSLGQGLEFLIYFQGNSAPDKSGLPSDRFSAERTGGSVSTLTIQRTQQEDSAVYLCASSPEENSYNEQFFGPGTRLTVL.

The chain joins TRBV2 to TRBJ2-1; unclear D gene. This CDR3 has 15 amino acids. V gave up 2 bases and J gave up 0 bases, with 8 bases separating them. Germline values: CDR1 SNHLY, CDR2 FYNNEI. As DNA, the CDR3 is TGTGCCAGCAGTGAACACGCTAGCTCCTACAATGAGCAGTTCTTC. Its translation is CASSEHASSYNEQFF.

The chain couples TRBV19 to TRBJ2-2; D unclear. The V and J ends lost 5 bases and 5 bases respectively, with 9 bases between them. Germline CDR1 LNHDA, CDR2 SQIVND (reference sequence). This CDR3 comprises 13 residues. The CDR3 nucleotides read TGTGCCAGTAGTCTTCGGGTTACCGGGGAGCTGTTTTTT. Translated, it gives CASSLRVTGELFF.

The CDR3 reads CASSLVTGRLKGTQYF. The CDR3 DNA is TGTGCCAGCAGCTTAGTCACCGGGAGACTAAAGGGGACCCAGTACTTC. The chain recombines TRBV11-2 with TRBJ2-5; TRBD2 might be the D (6 bases). Germline V gene lookup returns CDR1 SGHAT and CDR2 FQNNGV. V lost 1 base and J lost 7, with 19 bases in between. This CDR3 comprises 16 residues.

V usage is TRBV28 and J usage is TRBJ2-7; D is undetermined. The length of the CDR3 is 13 residues. The V and J ends lost 6 bases and 8 bases respectively, with 17 bases between them. CDR1 MDHEN and CDR2 SYDVKM come from the germline V gene. The CDR3 is CASRTRVPPKQYF. CDR3 DNA sequence: TGTGCCAGCAGGACCCGGGTCCCTCCAAAGCAGTACTTC.

The chain couples TRBV5-6 to TRBJ2-2; D is ambiguous. In germline, CDR1 is SGHDT, CDR2 YYEEEE. This CDR3 has 16 residues. V dropped 3 bases and J dropped 6 bases, with 18 bases sitting between them. CDR3 sequence reads: CASSSERVLAAGELFF. CDR3 nucleotides: TGTGCCAGCAGCTCCGAACGGGTTTTGGCGGCCGGGGAGCTGTTTTTT.